This is a list of T cell receptor beta chains from one sample in a study of cytomegalovirus exposure and HLA in healthy donors. Assay: immunoSEQ multiplex PCR; the TCRdb copy retains only in-frame clones and omits some. The data show approximately 150,000 clones, about 69% seen once. The sequenced sample consisted of PBMCs. The receptors stem from a human donor in good health. Each CDR3 is given with its conserved first and last residue. Fields, in order: clone size, V gene, J gene, D gene, CDR3 protein, CDR3 DNA. D genes are given only for firm matches. Expanded clones get a size class; other rows say once, few or many, or leave the size out.

.	TRBV6-5	TRBJ2-7	TRBD1	CASSYSSRTGTYEQYF	TGTGCCAGCAGTTACTCGAGTCGGACAGGGACCTACGAGCAGTACTTC
few	TRBV5-1	TRBJ2-5	TRBD2	CASRPQTSAQETQYF	TGCGCCAGCAGGCCTCAGACTAGCGCCCAAGAGACCCAGTACTTC
many	TRBV6-1	TRBJ1-5	.	CASSEWGGSNQPQHF	TGTGCCAGCAGCGAATGGGGGGGGAGCAATCAGCCCCAGCATTTT
.	TRBV5-4	TRBJ1-6	TRBD1	CASSAGTGGFETNSPLHF	TGTGCCAGCAGCGCCGGGACAGGGGGCTTTGAAACTAATTCACCCCTCCACTTT
few	TRBV5-1	TRBJ1-4	.	CASSLWGGAEKLFF	TGCGCCAGCAGCTTGTGGGGGGGCGCAGAAAAACTGTTTTTT
.	TRBV11-2	TRBJ2-3	TRBD2	CASSLGLAGTGDTQYF	TGTGCCAGCAGCTTAGGCCTAGCGGGGACGGGAGATACGCAGTATTTT
.	TRBV6-1	TRBJ1-2	.	CASSEDTGLLYGYTF	TGTGCCAGCAGTGAAGATACAGGTCTTCTCTATGGCTACACCTTC
.	TRBV7-9	TRBJ1-2	TRBD1	CASSTTGVGYGYTF	TGTGCCAGCAGCACGACAGGGGTGGGCTATGGCTACACCTTC
.	TRBV27	TRBJ1-1	.	CASSLDPGSVRIPEAFF	TGTGCCAGCAGTTTGGATCCGGGGTCCGTTAGGATCCCTGAAGCTTTCTTT
.	TRBV27	TRBJ1-1	.	CASSLGSGLGNTEAFF	TGTGCCAGCAGTTTAGGCAGCGGGCTAGGGAACACTGAAGCTTTCTTT
.	TRBV19	TRBJ2-1	.	CASSIGEYNEQFF	TGTGCCAGTAGTATTGGGGAGTACAATGAGCAGTTCTTC
.	TRBV29-1	TRBJ2-5	TRBD1	CSVSKLRTGETQYF	TGCAGCGTTTCGAAGTTGCGGACAGGGGAGACCCAGTACTTC
.	TRBV10-3	TRBJ1-2	.	CAISDPRRDYGYTF	TGTGCCATCAGTGACCCGAGGAGGGACTATGGCTACACCTTC
.	TRBV27	TRBJ1-1	TRBD1	CASSSQFQGAVTEAFF	TGTGCCAGCAGTTCCCAATTCCAGGGGGCGGTCACTGAAGCTTTCTTT
.	TRBV7-7	TRBJ2-2	TRBD1	CASSFTGAGELFF	TGTGCTAGCAGCTTTACAGGGGCCGGGGAGCTGTTTTTT
.	TRBV6-5	TRBJ1-1	.	CVSSYRSGTEAFF	TGTGTCAGCAGTTATAGGTCGGGCACTGAAGCTTTCTTT
.	TRBV6-4	TRBJ1-1	.	CASSEQGNTEAFF	TGTGCCAGCAGTGAACAGGGTAACACTGAAGCTTTCTTT
.	TRBV9	TRBJ1-2	TRBD1	CASSATTGGASGYTF	TGTGCCAGCAGCGCGACGACAGGGGGCGCGAGTGGCTACACCTTC
.	TRBV6-5	TRBJ2-3	.	CAREGGGTDTQYF	TGTGCCAGGGAAGGGGGGGGCACAGATACGCAGTATTTT
.	TRBV7-3	TRBJ2-5	.	CASSLSGRQGTQYF	TGTGCCAGCAGCTTAAGTGGCAGGCAGGGGACCCAGTACTTC